This T cell receptor (beta chain) was identified during a study of blood T cell repertoires in COVID-19. Study at large: Nucleic acid was either cDNA or gDNA, and it came from T cells, B-cell-depleted T cells, or PBMCs.

The CDR3 sequence is 12 residues long. CDR1 and CDR2 (germline): WSHSY, SAAADI. Trimming left V 1 base short and J 6 bases short, with 7 bases between. In the original processing: Nucleated cell counts were estimated from reference gene primer amplification. Clones were read by immunoSEQ multiplex PCR, and TCRdb kept only the in-frame ones, dropping some. V and J calls and clone size follow that table, whereas D and trimming were derived from the DNA. The sample holds some 100,000 clones, more than 90% seen once. Specimen: peripheral blood. The V gene is TRBV10-2, the J gene TRBJ2-7; D not certain. The origin of this receptor is a man in his 70s with acute or convalescent COVID-19. The CDR3 bases are TGCGCCAGCAGTGAGTACTGGTTCGAGCAGTACTTC. It yields the protein CASSEYWFEQYF.